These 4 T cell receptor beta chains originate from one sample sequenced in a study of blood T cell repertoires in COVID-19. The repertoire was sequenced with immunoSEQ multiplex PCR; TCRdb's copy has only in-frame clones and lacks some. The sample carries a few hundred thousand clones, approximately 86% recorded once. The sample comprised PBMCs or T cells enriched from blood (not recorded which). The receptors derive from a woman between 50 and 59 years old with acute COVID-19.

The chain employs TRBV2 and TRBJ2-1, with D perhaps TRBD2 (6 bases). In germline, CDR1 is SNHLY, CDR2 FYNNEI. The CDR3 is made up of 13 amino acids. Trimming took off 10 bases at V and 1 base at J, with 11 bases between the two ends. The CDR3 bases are TGTGCCACCATCGGGGGATCCTACAATGAGCAGTTCTTC. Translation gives CATIGGSYNEQFF. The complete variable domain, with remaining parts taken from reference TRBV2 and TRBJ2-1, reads EPEVTQTPSHQVTQMGQEVILRCVPISNHLYFYWYRQILGQKVEFLVSFYNNEISEKSEIFDDQFSVERPDGSNFTLKIRSTKLEDSAMYFCATIGGSYNEQFFGPGTRLTVL.

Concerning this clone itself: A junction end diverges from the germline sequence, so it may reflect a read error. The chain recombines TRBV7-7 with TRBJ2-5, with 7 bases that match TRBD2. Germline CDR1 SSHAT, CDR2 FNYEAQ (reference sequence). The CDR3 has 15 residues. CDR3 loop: CASSLGGGGAETQYF. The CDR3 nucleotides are TGTGCTAGCAGCTTAGGTGGCGGGGGAGCAGAGACCCAGTACTTC.

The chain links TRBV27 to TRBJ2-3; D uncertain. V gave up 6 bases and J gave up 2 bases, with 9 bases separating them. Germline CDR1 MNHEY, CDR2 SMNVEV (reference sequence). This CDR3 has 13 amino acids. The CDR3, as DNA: TGTGCCAGCAGCTTACAACACACAGATACGCAGTATTTT. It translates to CASSLQHTDTQYF.

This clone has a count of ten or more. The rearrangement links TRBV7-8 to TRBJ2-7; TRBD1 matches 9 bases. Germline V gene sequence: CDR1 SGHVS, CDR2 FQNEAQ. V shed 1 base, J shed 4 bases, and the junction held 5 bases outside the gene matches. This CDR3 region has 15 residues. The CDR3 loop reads CASSLDPGQGYEQYF. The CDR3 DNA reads TGTGCCAGCAGCTTAGATCCGGGACAGGGTTACGAGCAGTACTTC. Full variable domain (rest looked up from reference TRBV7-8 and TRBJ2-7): GAGVSQSPRYKVAKRGQDVALRCDPISGHVSLFWYQQALGQGPEFLTYFQNEAQLDKSGLPSDRFFAERPEGSVSTLKIQRTQQEDSAVYLCASSLDPGQGYEQYFGPGTRLTVT.